Below are 19 T cell receptor beta chains sequenced from a single sample in a study of identical twins. MiXCR, applied by TCRdb to the 5' RACE reads, yields one record per CDR3 protein. This table has 700,000 or so distinct CDR3 sequences, 8.6% appearing once. The same data also contributed to another study, on yellow fever vaccine responses in identical twins.

Sequenced: PBMCs. The receptors stem from a woman between 18 and 29 years old in good health.

Only a few counts were recorded for this clonotype. The V gene is TRBV18, the J gene TRBJ2-5; D ambiguous. Germline V lookup: CDR1 KGHSH, CDR2 LQKENI. The CDR3 length is 13 residues. V lost 4 bases to trimming and J lost 9 bases, with 15 bases between them. CDR3 sequence: CASSRLDPRAQYF. DNA of the CDR3: TGTGCCAGCTCACGTTTGGACCCGAGAGCCCAGTACTTC.

This clonotype has a handful of counts. The chain carries TRBV29-1 and TRBJ1-5; 10 nucleotides agree with TRBD1. CDR1 is SQVTM and CDR2 is ANQGSEA in the germline V gene. The CDR3 extends over 13 amino acids. J lost 6 bases, V lost 8 bases, and 7 bases had no gene match. The CDR3 nucleotides read TGCAGCACTCGACAGGGGGCAGGTCAGCCCCAGCATTTT. Translation gives CSTRQGAGQPQHF.

This sequence joins TRBV29-1 and TRBJ1-2, with 9 bases matching TRBD1. J was trimmed by 6 bases and V by 7 bases; bases with no gene match: 6. This CDR3 has 12 amino acids. CDR1 and CDR2 from the germline V gene are SQVTM and ANQGSEA. The CDR3 loop is CSAGTGLDGYTF. The DNA for the CDR3 is TGCAGCGCCGGGACAGGGTTAGATGGCTACACCTTC.

This sequence joins TRBV21-1 and TRBJ2-5; TRBD1, the D gene given by the table, was not confirmed from the DNA. TRBV21-1 is termed a pseudogene. The CDR3 covers 15 residues. The CDR3, as DNA: TGTGCCAGCAGCAAAGTGGGGGACAGGCGTGAGACCCAGTACTTC. As protein: CASSKVGDRRETQYF.

This clonotype was seen repeatedly, ten times or more. The chain joins TRBV24-1 to TRBJ2-2; D might be TRBD1 (6 bases). The CDR3 totals 16 residues. Trimming stripped 3 bases from V and 2 bases from J, with 12 bases between. The germline CDR1 and CDR2 sequences are KGHDR and SFDVKD. Here the CDR3 DNA reads TGTGCCACCAGTGATCGGACAGCGCTAAACACCGGGGAGCTGTTTTTT. It yields the protein CATSDRTALNTGELFF.

In this sample, this clonotype turned up a few times. The chain couples TRBV7-6 to TRBJ2-1; D remains unclear. Germline V gene data show CDR1 as SGHVS and CDR2 as FNYEAQ. Trimming shortened V by 4 bases and J by 10 bases, and 11 bases separated the two germline ends. This CDR3 is 12 amino acids long. The CDR3 loop reads CASSSGIAEQFF. CDR3 DNA: TGTGCCAGCAGCTCCGGAATTGCCGAGCAGTTCTTC.

V is TRBV6-1 and J is TRBJ2-7, with 12 bases that match TRBD2. V shed 7 bases, J shed 6 bases, and the junction held 4 bases outside the gene matches. Germline CDR1 and CDR2: MNHNS and SASEGT. CDR3 length equals 13 residues. The CDR3 nucleotides are TGTGCCAGCAAACCGGGACTAGCGGGCGAGCAGTACTTC. Translated: CASKPGLAGEQYF.

This clonotype was recorded a few times. The rearrangement joins TRBV20-1 to TRBJ2-5; D is possibly TRBD1 (5 bases). Trimming took off 3 bases at V and 1 base at J, with 6 bases between the two ends. Germline assignment: CDR1 DFQATT and CDR2 SNEGSKA (reference sequence). The CDR3 contains 12 residues. The CDR3 region is CSASDSQETQYF. CDR3 nucleotide sequence: TGCAGTGCTAGCGACAGCCAAGAGACCCAGTACTTC.

Only a few counts were recorded for this clonotype. The chain recombines TRBV7-9 with TRBJ2-1, with TRBD1 matching over 7 bases. The germline CDR1 and CDR2 sequences are SEHNR and FQNEAQ (reference sequence). Trimming took 8 bases from V and 1 from J; bases not matched to a gene: 8. The CDR3 covers 15 residues. CDR3 sequence reads: CASAEGAASYNEQFF. CDR3 nucleotide sequence: TGTGCCAGCGCCGAGGGGGCAGCGTCCTACAATGAGCAGTTCTTC.

This clonotype was counted many times. The genes are TRBV7-2 and TRBJ2-1; D gene uncertain. The CDR3 length is 14 residues. Trimming took off 5 bases at V and 4 bases at J, with 12 bases between the two ends. Germline V gene sequence: CDR1 SGHTA, CDR2 FQGNSA. For the CDR3, the DNA is TGTGCCAGCAGCCCCGGGCTTAGTTACAATGAGCAGTTCTTC. This codes for CASSPGLSYNEQFF.

This clonotype has only a few counts. This chain links TRBV6-5 with TRBJ2-2, with D unclear. The CDR3 has 16 amino acids. CDR1 and CDR2 (germline): MNHEY, SVGAGI. Trimming cost V 6 bases and J 0 bases, with 14 bases left between them. CDR3 in amino acids: CASRSSSAANTGELFF. As DNA, the CDR3 is TGTGCCAGCAGATCGTCTAGTGCAGCGAACACCGGGGAGCTGTTTTTT.

The V gene is TRBV5-1, the J gene TRBJ2-5, with 9 bases fitting TRBD2. Germline values: CDR1 SGHRS, CDR2 YFSETQ. CDR3 length equals 15 residues. The trim removed 5 bases at V and 0 bases at J, leaving 5 bases unmatched. CDR3 DNA sequence: TGCGCCAGCAGAGGGGCTAGCGGGGACCAAGAGACCCAGTACTTC. It encodes CASRGASGDQETQYF.

The chain has TRBV20-1 and TRBJ2-1; 8 nucleotides align to TRBD2. The V gene end was trimmed by 3 bases and the J gene end by 10 bases; junction bases not matched to a gene: 20. Per the germline V gene, CDR1 is DFQATT and CDR2 is SNEGSKA (reference sequence). CDR3 length: 17 amino acids. The CDR3 DNA is TGCAGTGCTAGGGTTATCCCAGCGGGGGCACCTTCCAGAGAGCAGTTCTTC. Residues: CSARVIPAGAPSREQFF.

V is TRBV12-3 or TRBV12-4 and J is TRBJ2-1, with 12 bases aligning to TRBD2. J was trimmed by 8 bases and V by 1 base; bases with no gene match: 6. The CDR3 loop spans 16 amino acids. CDR3 amino acids: CASSLGTSGMWYEQFF. The CDR3 nucleotides are TGTGCCAGCAGTTTAGGGACTAGCGGGATGTGGTATGAGCAGTTCTTC.

This clonotype turned up a few times. This chain links TRBV5-5 with TRBJ2-1; weak D call: TRBD1 (5 bases). Trimming stripped 1 base from V and 0 bases from J, with 11 bases between. The germline CDR1 and CDR2 sequences are SGHKS and YYEKEE (reference sequence). This CDR3 contains 16 residues. The CDR3 DNA reads as TGTGCCAGCAGCTTGCAGGGTGGTCTCTCCTACAATGAGCAGTTCTTC. Its protein product is CASSLQGGLSYNEQFF.

This rearrangement joins TRBV4-3 to TRBJ2-1; 9 bases fit TRBD2. Germline CDR1 reads LGHNA; CDR2 reads YSLEER. The CDR3 is made up of 17 amino acids. The V gene end was trimmed by 0 bases and the J gene end by 1 base; junction bases not matched to a gene: 4. CDR3: CASSQDRAGGSYNEQFF. The DNA of the CDR3 is TGCGCCAGCAGCCAAGATAGGGCGGGAGGGTCCTACAATGAGCAGTTCTTC.

This clonotype was detected many times. CDR3 sequence (DNA): TGCGCCAGCAGCCAAGATTCCGAGATAAGTTCACCCCTCCACTTT. Protein sequence: CASSQDSEISSPLHF. This sequence joins TRBV4-3 and TRBJ1-6; D unresolved. The CDR3 contains 15 residues. V lost 0 bases to trimming and J lost 9 bases, with 12 bases between them. Germline values: CDR1 LGHNA, CDR2 YSLEER.

This clonotype showed up just a few times. The chain is built from TRBV2 and TRBJ2-3; tentative D call: TRBD1 (7 bases). This CDR3 comprises 14 residues. The germline V and J ends were trimmed by 9 bases and 8 bases, with 21 bases remaining between them. Germline V gene lookup returns CDR1 SNHLY and CDR2 FYNNEI. CDR3 sequence reads: CASKAGQSTLTQYF. In DNA form, the CDR3 reads TGTGCCAGTAAGGCGGGACAGAGCACTCTTACGCAGTATTTT.

This clonotype has ten or more counts. V is TRBV20-1 and J is TRBJ2-1; TRBD1 or TRBD2 may be the D gene (6 bases each). The CDR3 consists of 12 residues. Per the germline V gene, CDR1 is DFQATT and CDR2 is SNEGSKA (reference sequence). The V and J ends lost 3 bases and 9 bases respectively, with 12 bases between them. The CDR3 DNA is TGCAGTGCTAGCAAAAGGGGGGTTGAGCAGTTCTTC. As protein: CSASKRGVEQFF.